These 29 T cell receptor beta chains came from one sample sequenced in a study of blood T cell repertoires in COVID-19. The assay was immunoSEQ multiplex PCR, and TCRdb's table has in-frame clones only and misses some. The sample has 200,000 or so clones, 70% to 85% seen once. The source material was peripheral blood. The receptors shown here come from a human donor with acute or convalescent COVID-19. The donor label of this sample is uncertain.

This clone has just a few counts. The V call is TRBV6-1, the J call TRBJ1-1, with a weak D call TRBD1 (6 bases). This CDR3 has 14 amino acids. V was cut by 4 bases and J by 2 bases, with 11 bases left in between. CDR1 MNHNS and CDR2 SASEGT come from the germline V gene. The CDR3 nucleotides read TGTGCCAGCAGTGCAGCGGGGGCCAACACTGAAGCTTTCTTT. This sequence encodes CASSAAGANTEAFF.

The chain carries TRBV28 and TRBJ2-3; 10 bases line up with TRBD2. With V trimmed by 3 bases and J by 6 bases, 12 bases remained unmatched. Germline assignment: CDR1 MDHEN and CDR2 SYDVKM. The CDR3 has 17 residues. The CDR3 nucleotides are TGTGCCAGCAGTTTCCCTCGGACCAGCGGGGGGGGCGATACGCAGTATTTT. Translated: CASSFPRTSGGGDTQYF.

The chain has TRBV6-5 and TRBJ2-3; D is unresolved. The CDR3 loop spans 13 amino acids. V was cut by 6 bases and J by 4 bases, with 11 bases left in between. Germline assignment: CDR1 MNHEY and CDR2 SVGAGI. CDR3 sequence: CASRRWASDTQYF. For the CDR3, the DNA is TGTGCCAGCAGACGATGGGCCTCAGATACGCAGTATTTT.

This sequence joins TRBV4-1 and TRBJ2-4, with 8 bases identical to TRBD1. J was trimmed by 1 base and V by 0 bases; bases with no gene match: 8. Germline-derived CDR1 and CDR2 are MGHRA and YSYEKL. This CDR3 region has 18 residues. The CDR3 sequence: CASSQDKSDRVAKNIQYF. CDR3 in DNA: TGCGCCAGCAGCCAAGATAAGTCGGACAGGGTGGCCAAAAACATTCAGTACTTC.

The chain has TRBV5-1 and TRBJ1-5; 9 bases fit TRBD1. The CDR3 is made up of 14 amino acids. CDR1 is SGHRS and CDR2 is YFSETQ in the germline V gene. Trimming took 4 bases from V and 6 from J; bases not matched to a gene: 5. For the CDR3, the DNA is TGCGCCAGCAGCGTAACAGGGGGCGGTCAGCCCCAGCATTTT. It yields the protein CASSVTGGGQPQHF. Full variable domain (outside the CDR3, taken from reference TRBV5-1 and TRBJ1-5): KAGVTQTPRYLIKTRGQQVTLSCSPISGHRSVSWYQQTPGQGLQFLFEYFSETQRNKGNFPGRFSGRQFSNSRSEMNVSTLELGDSALYLCASSVTGGGQPQHFGDGTRLSIL.

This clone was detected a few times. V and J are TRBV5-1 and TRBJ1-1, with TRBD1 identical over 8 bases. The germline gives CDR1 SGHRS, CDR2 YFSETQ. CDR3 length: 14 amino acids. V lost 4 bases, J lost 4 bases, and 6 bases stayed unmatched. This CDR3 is CASSGGTGVTEAFF. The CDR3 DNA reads TGCGCCAGCAGCGGGGGGACAGGAGTCACTGAAGCTTTCTTT.

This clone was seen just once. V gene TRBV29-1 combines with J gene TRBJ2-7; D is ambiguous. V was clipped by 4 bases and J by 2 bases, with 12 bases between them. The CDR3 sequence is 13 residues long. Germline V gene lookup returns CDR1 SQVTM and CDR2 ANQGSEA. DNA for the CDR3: TGCAGCGTTGGGTTATTGGGCCCCTACGAGCAGTACTTC. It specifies CSVGLLGPYEQYF.

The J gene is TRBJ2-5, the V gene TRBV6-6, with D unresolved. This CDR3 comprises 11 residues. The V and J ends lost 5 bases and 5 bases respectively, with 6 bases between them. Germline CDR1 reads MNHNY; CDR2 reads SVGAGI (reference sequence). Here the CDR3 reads CASSPGETQYF. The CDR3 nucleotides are TGTGCCAGCAGTCCCGGTGAGACCCAGTACTTC.

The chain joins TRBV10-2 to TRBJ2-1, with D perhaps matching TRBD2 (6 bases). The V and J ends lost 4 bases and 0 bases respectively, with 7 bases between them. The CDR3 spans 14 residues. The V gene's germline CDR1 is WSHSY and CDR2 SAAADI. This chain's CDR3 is CASSGLVSYNEQFF. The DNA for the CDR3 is TGCGCCAGCAGTGGACTAGTCTCCTACAATGAGCAGTTCTTC.

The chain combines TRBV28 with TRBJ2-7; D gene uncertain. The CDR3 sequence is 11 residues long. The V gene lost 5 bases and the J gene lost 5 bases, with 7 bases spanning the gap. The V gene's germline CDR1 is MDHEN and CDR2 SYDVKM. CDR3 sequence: CASSRRDEQYF. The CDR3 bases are TGTGCCAGCAGTCGACGGGACGAGCAGTACTTC. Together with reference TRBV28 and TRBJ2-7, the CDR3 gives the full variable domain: DVKVTQSSRYLVKRTGEKVFLECVQDMDHENMFWYRQDPGLGLRLIYFSYDVKMKEKGDIPEGYSVSREKKERFSLILESASTNQTSMYLCASSRRDEQYFGPGTRLTVT.

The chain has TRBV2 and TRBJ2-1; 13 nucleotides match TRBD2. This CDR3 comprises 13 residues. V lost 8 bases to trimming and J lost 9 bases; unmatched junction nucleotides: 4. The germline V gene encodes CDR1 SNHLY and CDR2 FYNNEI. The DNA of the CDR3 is TGTGCCAGCGGACTAGCGGGAGTTCTTGAGCAGTTCTTC. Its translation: CASGLAGVLEQFF.

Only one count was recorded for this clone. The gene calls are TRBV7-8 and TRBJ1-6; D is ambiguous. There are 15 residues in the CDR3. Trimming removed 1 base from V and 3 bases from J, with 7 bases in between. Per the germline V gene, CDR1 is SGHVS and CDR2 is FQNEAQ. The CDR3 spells CASSLGANYNSPLHF. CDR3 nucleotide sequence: TGTGCCAGCAGCTTAGGGGCAAACTATAATTCACCCCTCCACTTT. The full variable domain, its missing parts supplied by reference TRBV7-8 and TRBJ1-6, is GAGVSQSPRYKVAKRGQDVALRCDPISGHVSLFWYQQALGQGPEFLTYFQNEAQLDKSGLPSDRFFAERPEGSVSTLKIQRTQQEDSAVYLCASSLGANYNSPLHFGNGTRLTVT.

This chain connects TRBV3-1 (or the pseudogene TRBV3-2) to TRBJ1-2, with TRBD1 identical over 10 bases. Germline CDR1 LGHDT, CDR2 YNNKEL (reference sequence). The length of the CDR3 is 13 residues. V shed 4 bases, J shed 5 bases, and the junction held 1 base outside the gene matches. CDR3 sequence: CASSRTGGYGYTF. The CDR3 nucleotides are TGTGCCAGCAGCCGGACAGGGGGATATGGCTACACCTTC.

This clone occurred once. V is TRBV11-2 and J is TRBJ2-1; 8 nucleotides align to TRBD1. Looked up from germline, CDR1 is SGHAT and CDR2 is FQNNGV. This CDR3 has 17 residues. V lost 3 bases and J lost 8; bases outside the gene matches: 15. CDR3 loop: CASSFPTGGRRNDEQFF. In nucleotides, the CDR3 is TGTGCCAGCAGCTTTCCTACAGGGGGACGGAGGAACGATGAGCAGTTCTTC.

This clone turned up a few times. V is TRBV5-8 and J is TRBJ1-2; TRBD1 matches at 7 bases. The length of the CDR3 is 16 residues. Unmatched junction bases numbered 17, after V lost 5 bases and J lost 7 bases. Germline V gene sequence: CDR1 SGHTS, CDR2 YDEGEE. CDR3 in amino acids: CASSRDISGGGGGYTF. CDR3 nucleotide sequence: TGTGCCAGCAGTCGGGACATTTCAGGGGGAGGAGGTGGCTACACCTTC.

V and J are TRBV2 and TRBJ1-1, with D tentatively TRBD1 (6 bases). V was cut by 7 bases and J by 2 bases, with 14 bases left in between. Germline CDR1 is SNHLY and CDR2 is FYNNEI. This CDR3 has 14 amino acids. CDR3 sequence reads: CASITGRINTEAFF. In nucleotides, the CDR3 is TGTGCCAGCATTACAGGGAGAATTAACACTGAAGCTTTCTTT.

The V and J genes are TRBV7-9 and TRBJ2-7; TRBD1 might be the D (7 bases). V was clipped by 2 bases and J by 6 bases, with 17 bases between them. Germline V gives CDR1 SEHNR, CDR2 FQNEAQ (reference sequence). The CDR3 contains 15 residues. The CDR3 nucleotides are TGTGCCAGCAGCTTATTAGGGGGCGGGATCAGCGAGCAGTACTTC. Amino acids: CASSLLGGGISEQYF.

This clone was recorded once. The CDR3 reads CAWSGLAGANHEQFF. CDR3 nucleotide sequence: TGTGCCTGGTCCGGACTAGCGGGAGCCAATCATGAGCAGTTCTTC. The chain combines TRBV30 with TRBJ2-1, with TRBD2 matching 13 bases. Trimming removed 5 bases from V and 8 bases from J; junction bases left unmatched: 9. CDR1 GTSNPN and CDR2 SVGIG come from the germline V gene (reference sequence). This CDR3 region has 15 residues.

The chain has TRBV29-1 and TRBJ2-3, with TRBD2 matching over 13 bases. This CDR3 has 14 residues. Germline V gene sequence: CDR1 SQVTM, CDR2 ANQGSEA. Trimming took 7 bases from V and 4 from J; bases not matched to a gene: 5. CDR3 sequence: CSARLAGGPDTQYF. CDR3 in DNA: TGCAGCGCCCGACTAGCGGGAGGCCCAGATACGCAGTATTTT.

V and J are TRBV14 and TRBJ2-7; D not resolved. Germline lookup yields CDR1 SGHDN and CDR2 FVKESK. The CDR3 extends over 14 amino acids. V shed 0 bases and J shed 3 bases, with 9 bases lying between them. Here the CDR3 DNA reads TGTGCCAGCAGCCAAGATTCTAGAAGCTACGAGCAGTACTTC. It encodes CASSQDSRSYEQYF.

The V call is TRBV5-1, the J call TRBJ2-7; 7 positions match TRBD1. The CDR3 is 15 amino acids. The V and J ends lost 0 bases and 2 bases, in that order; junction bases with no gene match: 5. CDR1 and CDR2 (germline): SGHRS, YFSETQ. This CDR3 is CASSLGGTATYEQYF. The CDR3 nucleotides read TGCGCCAGCAGCTTGGGTGGGACAGCAACCTACGAGCAGTACTTC.

The CDR3 DNA is TGTGCCAGCAGTTTATTACAGAACTATGGCTACACCTTC. Its translation: CASSLLQNYGYTF. The chain links TRBV28 to TRBJ1-2; no definite D call. V was clipped by 1 base and J by 2 bases, with 5 bases between them. Per germline, CDR1 MDHEN and CDR2 SYDVKM. This CDR3 contains 13 residues.

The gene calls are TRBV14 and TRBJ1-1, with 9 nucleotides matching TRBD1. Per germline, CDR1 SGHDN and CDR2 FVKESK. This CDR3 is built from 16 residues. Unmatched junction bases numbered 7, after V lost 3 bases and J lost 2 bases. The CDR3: CASSQTGTGLNTEAFF. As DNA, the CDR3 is TGTGCCAGCAGCCAGACCGGGACAGGGCTAAACACTGAAGCTTTCTTT.

This chain's CDR3 is CASSLGLDSGRGYTF. In DNA form, the CDR3 reads TGTGCCAGCAGCTTAGGTTTGGACTCAGGTCGCGGCTACACCTTC. The rearrangement uses TRBV7-9 and TRBJ1-2; no clear D. The CDR3 spans 15 residues. Germline CDR1 reads SEHNR; CDR2 reads FQNEAQ (reference sequence). V lost 1 base and J lost 8, with 17 bases in between.

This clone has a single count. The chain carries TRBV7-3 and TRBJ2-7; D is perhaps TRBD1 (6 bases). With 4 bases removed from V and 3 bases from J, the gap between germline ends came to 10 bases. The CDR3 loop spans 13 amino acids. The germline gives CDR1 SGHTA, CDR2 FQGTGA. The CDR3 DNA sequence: TGTGCCAGCAGCTCTTCGGACAGCTACGAGCAGTACTTC. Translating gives CASSSSDSYEQYF.

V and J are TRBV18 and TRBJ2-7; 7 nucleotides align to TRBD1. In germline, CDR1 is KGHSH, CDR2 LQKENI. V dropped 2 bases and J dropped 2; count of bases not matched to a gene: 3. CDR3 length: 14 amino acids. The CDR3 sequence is CASSPGTEAYEQYF. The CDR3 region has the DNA TGTGCCAGCTCACCAGGGACAGAGGCCTACGAGCAGTACTTC.

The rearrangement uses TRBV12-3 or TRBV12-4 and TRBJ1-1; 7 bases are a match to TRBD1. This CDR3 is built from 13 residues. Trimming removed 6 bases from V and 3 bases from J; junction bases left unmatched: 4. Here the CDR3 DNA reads TGTGCCAGCAGCGACAGGGAATACACTGAAGCTTTCTTT. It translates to CASSDREYTEAFF.

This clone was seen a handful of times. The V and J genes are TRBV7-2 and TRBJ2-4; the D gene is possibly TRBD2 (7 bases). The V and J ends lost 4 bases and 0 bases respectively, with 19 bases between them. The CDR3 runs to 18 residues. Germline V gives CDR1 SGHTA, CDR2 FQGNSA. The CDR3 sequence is CASSSQGGRGLAKNIQYF. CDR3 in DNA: TGTGCCAGCAGCTCCCAAGGAGGGCGGGGGCTAGCCAAAAACATTCAGTACTTC.

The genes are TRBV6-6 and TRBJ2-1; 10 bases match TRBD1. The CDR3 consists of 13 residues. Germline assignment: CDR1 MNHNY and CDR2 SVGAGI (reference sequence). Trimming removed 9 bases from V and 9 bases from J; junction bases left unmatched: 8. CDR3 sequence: CASKGQGVGEQFF. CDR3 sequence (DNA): TGTGCCAGTAAAGGACAGGGGGTGGGTGAGCAGTTCTTC.